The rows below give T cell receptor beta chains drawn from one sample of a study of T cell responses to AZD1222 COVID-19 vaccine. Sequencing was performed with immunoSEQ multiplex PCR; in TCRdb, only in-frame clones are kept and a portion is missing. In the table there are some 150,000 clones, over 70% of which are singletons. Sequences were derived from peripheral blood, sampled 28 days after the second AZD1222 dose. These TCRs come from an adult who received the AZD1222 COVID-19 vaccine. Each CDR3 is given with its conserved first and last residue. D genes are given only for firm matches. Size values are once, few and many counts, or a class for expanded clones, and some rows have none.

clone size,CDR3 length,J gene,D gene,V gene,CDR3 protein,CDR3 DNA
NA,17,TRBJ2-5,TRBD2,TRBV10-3,CAISDLTSGFSRETQYF,TGTGCCATCAGTGACCTGACTAGCGGGTTTAGTCGGGAGACCCAGTACTTC
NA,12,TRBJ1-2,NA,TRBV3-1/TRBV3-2,CASSPDRYGYTF,TGTGCCAGCAGCCCGGACAGATATGGCTACACCTTC
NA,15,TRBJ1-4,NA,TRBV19,CASSPGQRTNEKLFF,TGTGCCAGTAGTCCCGGACAGAGAACTAATGAAAAACTGTTTTTT
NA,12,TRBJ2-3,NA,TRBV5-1,CASSFSLDTQYF,TGCGCCAGCAGCTTTAGCTTAGATACGCAGTATTTT
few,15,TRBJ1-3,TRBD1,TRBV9,CASSARDRVGNTIYF,TGTGCCAGCAGCGCCAGGGACAGGGTTGGAAACACCATATATTTT
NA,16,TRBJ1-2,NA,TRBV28,CASSLNRQGTNYGYTF,TGTGCCAGCAGTTTAAACCGTCAGGGAACAAACTATGGCTACACCTTC
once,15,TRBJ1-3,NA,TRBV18,CASSKDSPSGNTIYF,TGTGCCAGCTCAAAAGACAGCCCCTCTGGAAACACCATATATTTT
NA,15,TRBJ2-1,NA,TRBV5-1,CASSLRESYYNEQFF,TGCGCCAGCAGCTTGCGGGAGAGTTACTACAATGAGCAGTTCTTC
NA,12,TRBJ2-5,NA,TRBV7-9,CASSLVWENQYF,TGTGCCAGCAGCTTAGTGTGGGAGAATCAGTACTTC
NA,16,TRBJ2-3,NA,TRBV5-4,CASSRQAPLFTDTQYF,TGTGCCAGCAGCCGACAGGCGCCGTTGTTCACAGATACGCAGTATTTT
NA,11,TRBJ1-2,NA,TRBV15,CATSPWHGYTF,TGTGCCACCAGCCCCTGGCACGGCTACACCTTC
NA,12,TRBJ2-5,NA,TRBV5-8,CASTRTRETQYF,TGTGCCAGCACACGGACCCGGGAGACCCAGTACTTC
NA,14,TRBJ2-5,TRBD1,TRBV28,CASSRRTGKETQYF,TGTGCCAGCAGCCGCCGGACAGGGAAAGAGACCCAGTACTTC
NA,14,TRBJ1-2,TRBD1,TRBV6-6,CAVGARDRVPSYTF,TGTGCGGTAGGGGCCCGGGACAGGGTCCCTAGCTACACCTTC
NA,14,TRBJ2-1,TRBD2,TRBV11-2,CASSSSLPGGVQFF,TGTGCCAGCAGCTCTTCGCTACCGGGAGGGGTGCAGTTCTTC
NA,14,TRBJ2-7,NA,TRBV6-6,CASSYSNKGYEQYF,TGTGCCAGCAGTTACTCTAACAAGGGCTACGAGCAGTACTTC